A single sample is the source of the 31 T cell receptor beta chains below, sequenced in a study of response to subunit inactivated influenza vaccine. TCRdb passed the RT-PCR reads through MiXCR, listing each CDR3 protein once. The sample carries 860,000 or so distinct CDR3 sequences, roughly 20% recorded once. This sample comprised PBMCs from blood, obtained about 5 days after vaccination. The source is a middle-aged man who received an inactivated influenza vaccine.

CDR3 protein: CASSRGTGRTGELFF. CDR3 nucleotide sequence: TGTGCCAGCAGCCGCGGGACAGGGAGGACCGGGGAGCTGTTTTTT. V usage is TRBV6-2 or TRBV6-3 and J usage is TRBJ2-2; 9 bases align to TRBD1. J was trimmed by 5 bases and V by 6 bases; bases with no gene match: 7. Per the germline V gene, CDR1 is MNHEY and CDR2 is SVGEGT. The CDR3 contains 15 residues.

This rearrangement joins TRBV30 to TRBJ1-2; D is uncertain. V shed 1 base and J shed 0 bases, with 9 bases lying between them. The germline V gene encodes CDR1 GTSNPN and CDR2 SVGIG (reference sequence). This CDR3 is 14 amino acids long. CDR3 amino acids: CAWSANHANYGYTF. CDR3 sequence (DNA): TGTGCCTGGAGTGCGAACCACGCTAACTATGGCTACACCTTC.

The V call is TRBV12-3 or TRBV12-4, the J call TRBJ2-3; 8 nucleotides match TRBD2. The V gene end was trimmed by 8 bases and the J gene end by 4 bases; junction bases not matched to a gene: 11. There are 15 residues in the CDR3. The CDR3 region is CASARGGLRSDTQYF. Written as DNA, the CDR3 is TGTGCCAGCGCTCGGGGGGGGCTACGATCAGATACGCAGTATTTT.

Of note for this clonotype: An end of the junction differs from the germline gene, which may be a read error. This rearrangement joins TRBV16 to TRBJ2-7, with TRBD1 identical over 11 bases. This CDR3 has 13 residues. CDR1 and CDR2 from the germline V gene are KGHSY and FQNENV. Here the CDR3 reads CASSQGQGVRASF. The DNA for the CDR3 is TGTGCCAGCAGCCAGGGACAGGGGGTCCGAGCCAGCTTC.

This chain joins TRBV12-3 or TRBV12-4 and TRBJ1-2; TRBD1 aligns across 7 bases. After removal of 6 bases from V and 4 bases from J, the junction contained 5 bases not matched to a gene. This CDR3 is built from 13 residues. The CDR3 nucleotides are TGTGCCAGCAGACTAGGACAGGTCTATGGCTACACCTTC. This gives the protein CASRLGQVYGYTF.

The CDR3 nucleotides read TGTGCCAGCAGTTTAGGGAGGGGGCGCAGATACGAGCAGTACTTC. It encodes CASSLGRGRRYEQYF. The V call is TRBV28, the J call TRBJ2-7; either TRBD1 or TRBD2 may fit D (7 bases each). Trimming removed 2 bases from V and 4 bases from J, with 15 bases in between. Germline lookup yields CDR1 MDHEN and CDR2 SYDVKM. The CDR3 is 15 residues long. The full variable domain, rest sourced from reference TRBV28 and TRBJ2-7, is DVKVTQSSRYLVKRTGEKVFLECVQDMDHENMFWYRQDPGLGLRLIYFSYDVKMKEKGDIPEGYSVSREKKERFSLILESASTNQTSMYLCASSLGRGRRYEQYFGPGTRLTVT.

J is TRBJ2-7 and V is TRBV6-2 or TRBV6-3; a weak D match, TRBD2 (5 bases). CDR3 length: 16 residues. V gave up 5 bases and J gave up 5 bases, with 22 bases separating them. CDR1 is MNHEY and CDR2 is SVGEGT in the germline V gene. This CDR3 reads CASSTEVRASGNEQYF. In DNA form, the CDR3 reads TGTGCCAGCAGTACGGAGGTAAGGGCGTCGGGAAACGAGCAGTACTTC.

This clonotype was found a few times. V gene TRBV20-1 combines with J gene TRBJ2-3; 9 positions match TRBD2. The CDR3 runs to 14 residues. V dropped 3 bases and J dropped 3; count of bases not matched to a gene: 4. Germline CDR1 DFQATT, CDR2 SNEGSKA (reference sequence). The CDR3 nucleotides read TGCAGTGCTAGTACAAGCGGGAGGACAGATACGCAGTATTTT. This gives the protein CSASTSGRTDTQYF.

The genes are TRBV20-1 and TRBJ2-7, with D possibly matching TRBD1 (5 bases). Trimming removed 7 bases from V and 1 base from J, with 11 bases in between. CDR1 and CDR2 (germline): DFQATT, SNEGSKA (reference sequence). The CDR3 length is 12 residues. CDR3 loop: CSGAGQSYEQYF. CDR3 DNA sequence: TGCAGTGGGGCAGGGCAATCCTACGAGCAGTACTTC.

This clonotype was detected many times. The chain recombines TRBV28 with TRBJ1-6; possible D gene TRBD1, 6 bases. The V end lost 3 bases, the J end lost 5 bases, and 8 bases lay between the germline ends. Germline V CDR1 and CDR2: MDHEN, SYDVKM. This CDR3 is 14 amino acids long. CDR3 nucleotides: TGTGCCAGCAGTTTTAGGGGGAATAATTCACCCCTCCACTTT. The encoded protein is CASSFRGNNSPLHF.

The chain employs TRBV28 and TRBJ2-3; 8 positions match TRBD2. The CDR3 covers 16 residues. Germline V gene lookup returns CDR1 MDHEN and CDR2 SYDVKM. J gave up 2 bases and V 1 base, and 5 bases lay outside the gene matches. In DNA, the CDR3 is TGTGCCAGCAGTTTATCAGCGGGAGATGTCACAGATACGCAGTATTTT. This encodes CASSLSAGDVTDTQYF.

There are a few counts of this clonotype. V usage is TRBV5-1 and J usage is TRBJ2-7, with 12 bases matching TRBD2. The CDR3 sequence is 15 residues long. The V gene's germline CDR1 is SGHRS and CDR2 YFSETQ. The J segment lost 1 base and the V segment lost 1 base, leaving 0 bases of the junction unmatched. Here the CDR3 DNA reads TGCGCCAGCAGCTTGACTAGCGGGGGGTCCTACGAGCAGTACTTC. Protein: CASSLTSGGSYEQYF. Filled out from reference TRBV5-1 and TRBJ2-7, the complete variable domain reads KAGVTQTPRYLIKTRGQQVTLSCSPISGHRSVSWYQQTPGQGLQFLFEYFSETQRNKGNFPGRFSGRQFSNSRSEMNVSTLELGDSALYLCASSLTSGGSYEQYFGPGTRLTVT.

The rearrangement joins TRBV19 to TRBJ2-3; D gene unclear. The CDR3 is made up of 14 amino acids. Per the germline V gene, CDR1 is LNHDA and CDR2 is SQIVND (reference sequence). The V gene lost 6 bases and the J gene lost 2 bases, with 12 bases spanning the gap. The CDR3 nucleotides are TGTGCCAGTAGCCAATTCGTCGTCACAGATACGCAGTATTTT. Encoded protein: CASSQFVVTDTQYF.

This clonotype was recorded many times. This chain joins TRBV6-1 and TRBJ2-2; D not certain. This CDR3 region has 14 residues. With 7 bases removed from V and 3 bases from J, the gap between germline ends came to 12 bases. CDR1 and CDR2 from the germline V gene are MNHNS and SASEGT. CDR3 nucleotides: TGTGCCAGCAACCCCGGCCGGGACACCGGGGAGCTGTTTTTT. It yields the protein CASNPGRDTGELFF.

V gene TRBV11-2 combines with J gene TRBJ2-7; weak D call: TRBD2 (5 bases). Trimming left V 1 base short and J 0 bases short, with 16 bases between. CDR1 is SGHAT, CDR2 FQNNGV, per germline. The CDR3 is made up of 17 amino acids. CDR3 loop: CASSLVPRERLSYEQYF. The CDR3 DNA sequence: TGTGCCAGCAGCTTAGTTCCTAGGGAGCGGCTCTCCTACGAGCAGTACTTC. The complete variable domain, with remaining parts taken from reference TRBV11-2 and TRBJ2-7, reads EAGVAQSPRYKIIEKRQSVAFWCNPISGHATLYWYQQILGQGPKLLIQFQNNGVVDDSQLPKDRFSAERLKGVDSTLKIQPAKLEDSAVYLCASSLVPRERLSYEQYFGPGTRLTVT.

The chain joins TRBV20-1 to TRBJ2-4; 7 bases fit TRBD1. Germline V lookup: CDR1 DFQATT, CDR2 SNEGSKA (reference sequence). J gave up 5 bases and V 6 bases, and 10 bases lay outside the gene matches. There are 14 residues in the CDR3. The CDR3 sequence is CSAPPRTGQNIQYF. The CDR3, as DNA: TGCAGTGCCCCCCCGAGGACAGGCCAAAACATTCAGTACTTC.

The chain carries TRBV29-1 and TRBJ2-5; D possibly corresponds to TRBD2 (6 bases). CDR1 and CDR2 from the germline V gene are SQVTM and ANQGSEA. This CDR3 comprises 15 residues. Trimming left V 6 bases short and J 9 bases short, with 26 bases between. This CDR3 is CSVQVRAGFQWAQYF. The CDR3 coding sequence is TGCAGCGTCCAGGTCCGGGCGGGATTTCAATGGGCCCAGTACTTC.

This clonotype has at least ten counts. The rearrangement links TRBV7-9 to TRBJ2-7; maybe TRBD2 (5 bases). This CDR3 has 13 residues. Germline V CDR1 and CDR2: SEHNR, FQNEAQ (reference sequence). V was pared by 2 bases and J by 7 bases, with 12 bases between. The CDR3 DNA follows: TGTGCCAGCAGCTTACCGGGATTTAGGGAGCAGTACTTC. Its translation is CASSLPGFREQYF. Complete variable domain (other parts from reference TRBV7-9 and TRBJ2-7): DTGVSQNPRHKITKRGQNVTFRCDPISEHNRLYWYRQTLGQGPEFLTYFQNEAQLEKSRLLSDRFSAERPKGSFSTLEIQRTEQGDSAMYLCASSLPGFREQYFGPGTRLTVT.

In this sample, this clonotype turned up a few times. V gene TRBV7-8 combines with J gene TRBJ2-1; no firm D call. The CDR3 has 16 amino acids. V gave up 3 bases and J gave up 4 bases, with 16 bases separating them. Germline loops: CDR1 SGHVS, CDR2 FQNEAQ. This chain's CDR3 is CASSFGPALTYNEQFF. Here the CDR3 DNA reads TGTGCCAGCAGCTTCGGCCCTGCGCTCACTTACAATGAGCAGTTCTTC.

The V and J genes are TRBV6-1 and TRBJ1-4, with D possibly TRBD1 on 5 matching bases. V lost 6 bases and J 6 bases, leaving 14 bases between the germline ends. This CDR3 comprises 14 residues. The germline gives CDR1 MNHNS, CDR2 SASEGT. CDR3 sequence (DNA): TGTGCCAGCAGCGACCGGGACCGACATGAAAAACTGTTTTTT. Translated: CASSDRDRHEKLFF.

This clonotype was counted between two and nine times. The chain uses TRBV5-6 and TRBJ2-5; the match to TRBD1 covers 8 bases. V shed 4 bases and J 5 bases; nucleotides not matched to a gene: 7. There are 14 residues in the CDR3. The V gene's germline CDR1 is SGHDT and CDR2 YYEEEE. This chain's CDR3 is CASSHRTGWETQYF. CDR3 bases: TGTGCCAGCAGCCATCGGACAGGGTGGGAGACCCAGTACTTC.

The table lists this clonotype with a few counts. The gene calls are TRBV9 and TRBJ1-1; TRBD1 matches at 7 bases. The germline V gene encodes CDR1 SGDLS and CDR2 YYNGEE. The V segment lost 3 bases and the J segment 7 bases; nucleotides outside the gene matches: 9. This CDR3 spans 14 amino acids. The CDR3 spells CASSAYRGTGEAFF. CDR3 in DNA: TGTGCCAGCAGCGCGTACAGGGGAACAGGTGAAGCTTTCTTT.

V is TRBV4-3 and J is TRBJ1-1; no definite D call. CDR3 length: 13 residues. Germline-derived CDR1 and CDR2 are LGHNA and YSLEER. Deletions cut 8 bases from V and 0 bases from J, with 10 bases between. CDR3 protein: CASARVVNTEAFF. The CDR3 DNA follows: TGCGCCAGCGCAAGGGTCGTGAACACTGAAGCTTTCTTT.

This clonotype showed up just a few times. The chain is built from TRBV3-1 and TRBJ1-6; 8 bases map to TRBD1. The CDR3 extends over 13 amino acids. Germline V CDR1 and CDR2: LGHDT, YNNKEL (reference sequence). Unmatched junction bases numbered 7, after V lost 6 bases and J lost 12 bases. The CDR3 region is CASSNTGTGPLHF. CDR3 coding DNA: TGTGCCAGCAGTAATACCGGGACAGGACCCCTCCACTTT.

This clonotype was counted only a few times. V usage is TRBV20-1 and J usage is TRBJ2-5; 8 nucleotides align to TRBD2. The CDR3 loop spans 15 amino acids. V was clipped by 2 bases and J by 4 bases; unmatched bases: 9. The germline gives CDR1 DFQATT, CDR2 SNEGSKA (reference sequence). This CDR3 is CSARSASGLSETQYF. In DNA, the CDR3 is TGCAGTGCTAGATCGGCTAGCGGGCTGTCAGAGACCCAGTACTTC.

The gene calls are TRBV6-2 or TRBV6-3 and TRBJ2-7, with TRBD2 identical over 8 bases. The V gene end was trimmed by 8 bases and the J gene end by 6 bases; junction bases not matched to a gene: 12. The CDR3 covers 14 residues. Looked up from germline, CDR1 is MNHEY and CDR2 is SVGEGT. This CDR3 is CASRQSGSRSEQYF. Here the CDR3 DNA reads TGTGCCAGCCGACAGAGCGGGAGTCGAAGCGAGCAGTACTTC.

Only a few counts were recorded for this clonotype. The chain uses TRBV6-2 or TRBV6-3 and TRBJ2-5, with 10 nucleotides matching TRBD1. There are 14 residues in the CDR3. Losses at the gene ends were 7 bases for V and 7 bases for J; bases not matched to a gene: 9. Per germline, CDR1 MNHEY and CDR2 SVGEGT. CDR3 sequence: CASTHPGQGRTQYF. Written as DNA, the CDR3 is TGTGCCAGCACCCACCCGGGACAGGGGAGGACCCAGTACTTC.

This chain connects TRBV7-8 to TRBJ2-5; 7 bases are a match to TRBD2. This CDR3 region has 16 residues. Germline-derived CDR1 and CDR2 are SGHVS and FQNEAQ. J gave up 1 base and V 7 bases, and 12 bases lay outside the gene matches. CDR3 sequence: CASTPARGNLQETQYF. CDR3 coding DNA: TGTGCCAGCACCCCAGCGCGGGGGAACCTCCAAGAGACCCAGTACTTC.

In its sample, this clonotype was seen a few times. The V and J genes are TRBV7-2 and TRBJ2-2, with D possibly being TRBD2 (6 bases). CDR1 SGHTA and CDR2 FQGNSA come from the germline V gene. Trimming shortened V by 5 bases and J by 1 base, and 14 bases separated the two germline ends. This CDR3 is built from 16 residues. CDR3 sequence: CASSTTGTLNTGELFF. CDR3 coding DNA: TGTGCCAGCAGCACGACCGGGACTTTGAACACCGGGGAGCTGTTTTTT.

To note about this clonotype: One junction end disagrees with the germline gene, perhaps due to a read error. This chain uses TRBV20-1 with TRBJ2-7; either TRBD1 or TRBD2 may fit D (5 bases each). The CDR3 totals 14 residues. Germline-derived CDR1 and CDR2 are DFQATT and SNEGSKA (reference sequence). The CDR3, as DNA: TGCAGTGCCACCCAACTAGTCAGGGTCTACGAGCAGAACTTC. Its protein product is CSATQLVRVYEQNF.

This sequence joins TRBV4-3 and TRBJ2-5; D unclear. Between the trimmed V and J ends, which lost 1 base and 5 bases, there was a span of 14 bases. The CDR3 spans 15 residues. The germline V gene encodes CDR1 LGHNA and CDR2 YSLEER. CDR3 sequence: CASSQGAIRGETQYF. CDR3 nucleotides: TGCGCCAGCAGCCAAGGGGCGATCCGTGGGGAGACCCAGTACTTC.